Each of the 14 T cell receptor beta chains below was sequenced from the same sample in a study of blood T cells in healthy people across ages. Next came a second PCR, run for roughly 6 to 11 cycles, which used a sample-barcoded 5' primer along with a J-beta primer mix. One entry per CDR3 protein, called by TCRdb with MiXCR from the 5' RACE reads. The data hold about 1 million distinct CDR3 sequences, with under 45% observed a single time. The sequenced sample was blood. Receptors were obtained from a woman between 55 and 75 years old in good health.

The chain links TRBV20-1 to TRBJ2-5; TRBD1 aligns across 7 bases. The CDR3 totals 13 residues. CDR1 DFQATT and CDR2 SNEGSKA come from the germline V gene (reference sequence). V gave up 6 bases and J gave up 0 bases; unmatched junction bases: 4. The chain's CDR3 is CSATGQNQETQYF. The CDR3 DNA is TGCAGTGCAACGGGACAGAACCAAGAGACCCAGTACTTC.

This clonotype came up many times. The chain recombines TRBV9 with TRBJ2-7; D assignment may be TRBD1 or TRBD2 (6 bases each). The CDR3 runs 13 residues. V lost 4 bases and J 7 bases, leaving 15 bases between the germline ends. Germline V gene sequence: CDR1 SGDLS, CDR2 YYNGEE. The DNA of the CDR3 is TGTGCCAGCAGCTCGGAAGGGGGAGGTGAGCAGTACTTC. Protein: CASSSEGGGEQYF.

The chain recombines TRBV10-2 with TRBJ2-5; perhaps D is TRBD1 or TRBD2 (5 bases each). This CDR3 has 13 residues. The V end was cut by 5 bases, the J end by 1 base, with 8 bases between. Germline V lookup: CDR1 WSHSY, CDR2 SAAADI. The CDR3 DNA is TGCGCCAGCAGTACGGGGACCCAAGAGACCCAGTACTTC. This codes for CASSTGTQETQYF.

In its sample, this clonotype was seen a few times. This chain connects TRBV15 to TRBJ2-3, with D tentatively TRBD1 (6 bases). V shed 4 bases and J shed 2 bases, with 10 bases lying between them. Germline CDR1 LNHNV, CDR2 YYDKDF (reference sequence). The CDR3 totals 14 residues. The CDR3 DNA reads TGTGCCACCAGCACGTGGACAGACACAGATACGCAGTATTTT. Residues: CATSTWTDTDTQYF.

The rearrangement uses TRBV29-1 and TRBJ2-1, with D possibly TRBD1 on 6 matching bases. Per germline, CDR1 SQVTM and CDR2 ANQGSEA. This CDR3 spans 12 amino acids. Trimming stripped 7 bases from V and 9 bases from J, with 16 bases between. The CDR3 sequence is CSARGGRAEQFF. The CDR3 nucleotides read TGCAGCGCGCGAGGGGGAAGGGCTGAGCAGTTCTTC.

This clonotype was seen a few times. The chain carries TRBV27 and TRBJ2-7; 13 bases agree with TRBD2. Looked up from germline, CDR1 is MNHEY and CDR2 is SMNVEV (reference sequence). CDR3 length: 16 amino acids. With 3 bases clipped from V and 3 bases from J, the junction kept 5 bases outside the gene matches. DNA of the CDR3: TGTGCCAGCAGTTTGGCGACTAGCGGGAGGATCTACGAGCAGTACTTC. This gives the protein CASSLATSGRIYEQYF.

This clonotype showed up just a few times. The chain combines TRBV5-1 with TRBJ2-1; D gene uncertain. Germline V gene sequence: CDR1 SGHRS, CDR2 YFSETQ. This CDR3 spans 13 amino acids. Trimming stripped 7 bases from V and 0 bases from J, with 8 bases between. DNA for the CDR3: TGCGCCAGCTTTCCTGACTCCTACAATGAGCAGTTCTTC. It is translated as CASFPDSYNEQFF. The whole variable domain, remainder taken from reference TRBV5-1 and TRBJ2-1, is KAGVTQTPRYLIKTRGQQVTLSCSPISGHRSVSWYQQTPGQGLQFLFEYFSETQRNKGNFPGRFSGRQFSNSRSEMNVSTLELGDSALYLCASFPDSYNEQFFGPGTRLTVL.

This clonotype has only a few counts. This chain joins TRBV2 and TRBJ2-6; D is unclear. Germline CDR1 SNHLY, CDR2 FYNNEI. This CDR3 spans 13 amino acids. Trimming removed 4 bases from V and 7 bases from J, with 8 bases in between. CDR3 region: CASSGSVANVLTF. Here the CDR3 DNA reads TGTGCCAGCAGTGGTAGTGTTGCCAACGTCCTGACTTTC.

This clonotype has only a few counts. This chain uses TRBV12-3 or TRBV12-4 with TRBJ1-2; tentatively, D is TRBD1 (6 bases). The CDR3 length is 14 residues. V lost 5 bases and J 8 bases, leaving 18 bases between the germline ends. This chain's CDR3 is CASSPPGQLSGYTF. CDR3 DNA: TGTGCCAGCAGTCCCCCGGGACAACTTTCAGGCTACACCTTC.

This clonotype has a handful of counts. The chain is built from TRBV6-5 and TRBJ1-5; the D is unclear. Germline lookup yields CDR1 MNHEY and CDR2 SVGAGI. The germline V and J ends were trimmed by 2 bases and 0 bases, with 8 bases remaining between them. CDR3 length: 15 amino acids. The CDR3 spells CASSYASNSNQPQHF. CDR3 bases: TGTGCCAGCAGTTACGCTTCTAATAGCAATCAGCCCCAGCATTTT.

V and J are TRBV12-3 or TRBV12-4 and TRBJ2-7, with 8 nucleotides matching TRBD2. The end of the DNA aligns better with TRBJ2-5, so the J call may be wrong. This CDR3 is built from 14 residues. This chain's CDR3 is CASSFAGLEETQYF. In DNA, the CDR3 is TGTGCCAGCAGTTTTGCGGGACTAGAGGAGACCCAGTACTTC.

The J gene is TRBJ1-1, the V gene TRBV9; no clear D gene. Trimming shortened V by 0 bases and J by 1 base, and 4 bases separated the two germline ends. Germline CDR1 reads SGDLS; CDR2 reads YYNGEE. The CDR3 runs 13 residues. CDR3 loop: CASSVDANTEAFF. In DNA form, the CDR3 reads TGTGCCAGCAGCGTAGACGCGAACACTGAAGCTTTCTTT.

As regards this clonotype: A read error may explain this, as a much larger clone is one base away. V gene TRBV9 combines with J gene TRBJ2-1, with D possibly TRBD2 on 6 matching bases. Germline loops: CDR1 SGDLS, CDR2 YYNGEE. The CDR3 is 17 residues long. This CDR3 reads CASSVGDWRASIDERFF. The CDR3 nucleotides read TGTGCCAGCAGCGTAGGCGATTGGAGGGCCTCAATCGATGAGCGGTTCTTC.

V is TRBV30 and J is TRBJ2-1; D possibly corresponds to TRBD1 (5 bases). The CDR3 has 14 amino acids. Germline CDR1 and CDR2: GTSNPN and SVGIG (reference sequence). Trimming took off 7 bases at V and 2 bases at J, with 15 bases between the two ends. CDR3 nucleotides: TGTGCCTTGGACATGGGGCACCCCTACAATGAGCAGTTCTTC. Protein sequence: CALDMGHPYNEQFF.